The 24 T cell receptor beta chains reported below all come from one sample, sequenced in a study of blood T cell repertoires in COVID-19. Produced via immunoSEQ multiplex PCR; TCRdb's table is partial and in-frame only. The table includes more than 150,000 clones, about four fifths detected once. The specimen sequenced was peripheral blood. The source is an elderly woman with COVID-19, enrolled during active disease.

The count of this clone is one. This chain connects TRBV5-4 to TRBJ2-5, with 12 positions matching TRBD2. The CDR3 runs 15 residues. Germline V gene data show CDR1 as SGHNT and CDR2 as YYREEE (reference sequence). The trim removed 5 bases at V and 5 bases at J, leaving 7 bases unmatched. CDR3 bases: TGTGCCAGCAGTGCGACTAGCGGGAGAGTCGAGACCCAGTACTTC. Its protein is CASSATSGRVETQYF.

The J gene is TRBJ1-3, the V gene TRBV3-1 (or the pseudogene TRBV3-2), with D unclear. V was cut by 0 bases and J by 5 bases, with 5 bases left in between. Looked up from germline, CDR1 is LGHDT and CDR2 is YNNKEL (reference sequence). The CDR3 runs 13 residues. CDR3 loop: CASSQESRNTIYF. CDR3 DNA sequence: TGTGCCAGCAGCCAAGAAAGCCGAAACACCATATATTTT.

This chain connects TRBV3-1 (or the pseudogene TRBV3-2) to TRBJ2-7, with D hard to call. Trimming took off 4 bases at V and 0 bases at J, with 7 bases between the two ends. The CDR3 totals 13 residues. The V gene's germline CDR1 is LGHDT and CDR2 YNNKEL (reference sequence). CDR3 residues: CASSPYSSYEQYF. The CDR3 DNA is TGTGCCAGCAGCCCTTACAGCTCCTACGAGCAGTACTTC.

The J gene is TRBJ2-2, the V gene TRBV19; the D gene is possibly TRBD1 (6 bases). The CDR3 consists of 18 residues. The V gene lost 2 bases and the J gene lost 1 base, with 17 bases spanning the gap. Germline loops: CDR1 LNHDA, CDR2 SQIVND (reference sequence). The CDR3 DNA sequence: TGTGCCAGTAGTATAAGGCAGGGGCTGGTCAAGAACACCGGGGAGCTGTTTTTT. Protein: CASSIRQGLVKNTGELFF.

The chain recombines TRBV9 with TRBJ2-3; 8 bases are a match to TRBD1. V lost 4 bases to trimming and J lost 5 bases; unmatched junction nucleotides: 6. Germline CDR1 is SGDLS and CDR2 is YYNGEE. The CDR3 runs to 14 residues. The CDR3, as DNA: TGTGCCAGCAGCCTGGGGACAGGTCGAGATACGCAGTATTTT. Translated: CASSLGTGRDTQYF.

The chain carries TRBV4-1 and TRBJ2-7; TRBD2 matches at 7 bases. V dropped 1 base and J dropped 2; count of bases not matched to a gene: 11. Per the germline V gene, CDR1 is MGHRA and CDR2 is YSYEKL. The CDR3 extends over 17 amino acids. DNA for the CDR3: TGCGCCAGCAGCCAAGTGGAAGACGGGACTACTCCCTACGAGCAGTACTTC. Its protein product is CASSQVEDGTTPYEQYF.

V gene TRBV12-3 or TRBV12-4 combines with J gene TRBJ1-1, with D tentatively TRBD1 (5 bases). The CDR3 totals 13 residues. V was pared by 4 bases and J by 3 bases, with 9 bases between. The CDR3 coding sequence is TGTGCCAGCAGTTCCTGGGGGGACACTGAAGCTTTCTTT. Its translation: CASSSWGDTEAFF.

The chain uses TRBV27 and TRBJ1-1, with D unresolved. CDR3 length: 14 amino acids. Germline lookup yields CDR1 MNHEY and CDR2 SMNVEV (reference sequence). Trimming stripped 2 bases from V and 6 bases from J, with 13 bases between. In DNA, the CDR3 is TGTGCCAGCAGTTTAAATTGGAGGTTGGCTGAAGCTTTCTTT. Amino acids: CASSLNWRLAEAFF.

This clone has a single count. The J gene is TRBJ1-3, the V gene TRBV29-1; 7 nucleotides agree with TRBD1. The V segment lost 3 bases and the J segment 1 base; nucleotides outside the gene matches: 6. This CDR3 contains 15 residues. The germline CDR1 and CDR2 sequences are SQVTM and ANQGSEA. CDR3 nucleotides: TGCAGCGTTGAGGGGACAGCCACATCTGGAAACACCATATATTTT. Translating it yields CSVEGTATSGNTIYF.

The chain links TRBV7-2 to TRBJ1-2, with D tentatively TRBD1 (6 bases). CDR1 is SGHTA, CDR2 FQGNSA, per germline. CDR3 length: 16 amino acids. Between the trimmed V and J ends, which lost 1 base and 4 bases, there was a span of 16 bases. CDR3 loop: CASSLDQGSLIYGYTF. The DNA of the CDR3 is TGTGCCAGCAGCTTAGACCAGGGGAGTTTAATCTATGGCTACACCTTC.

The rearrangement uses TRBV5-6 and TRBJ1-1; 9 nucleotides agree with TRBD1. Unmatched junction bases numbered 1, after V lost 0 bases and J lost 1 base. CDR1 is SGHDT and CDR2 is YYEEEE in the germline V gene. This CDR3 has 15 amino acids. This CDR3 is CASSLDRGQNTEAFF. CDR3 coding DNA: TGTGCCAGCAGCTTGGACAGGGGGCAGAACACTGAAGCTTTCTTT.

V and J are TRBV19 and TRBJ2-2, with 10 bases matching TRBD2. CDR3 length: 17 residues. Trimming took 2 bases from V and 5 from J; bases not matched to a gene: 8. CDR1 is LNHDA, CDR2 SQIVND, per germline (reference sequence). CDR3 DNA sequence: TGTGCCAGTAGTATAAGCGGGGGGGCCAGGGGAACCGGGGAGCTGTTTTTT. Its translation is CASSISGGARGTGELFF.

The chain has TRBV6-1 and TRBJ1-4, with 7 positions matching TRBD1. Trimming took 1 base from V and 3 from J; bases not matched to a gene: 8. This CDR3 is 17 amino acids long. Germline V lookup: CDR1 MNHNS, CDR2 SASEGT. The CDR3 DNA sequence: TGTGCCAGCAGTGAAGGGGGACAGTTGGCAGCTAATGAAAAACTGTTTTTT. It yields the protein CASSEGGQLAANEKLFF.

The rearrangement joins TRBV6-1 to TRBJ2-7; 9 nucleotides match TRBD2. Trimming at V came to 5 bases and at J to 6 bases, leaving 11 bases not matched to a gene. The CDR3 is made up of 15 amino acids. Per the germline V gene, CDR1 is MNHNS and CDR2 is SASEGT. CDR3 sequence: CASSKESGGTFEQYF. Here the CDR3 DNA reads TGTGCCAGCAGTAAAGAAAGCGGGGGGACTTTCGAGCAGTACTTC.

This clone showed up just a few times. This rearrangement joins TRBV12-3 or TRBV12-4 to TRBJ1-5; D remains unclear. The CDR3 totals 13 residues. Trimming pared 6 bases from V and 0 bases from J, leaving 6 bases between. This chain's CDR3 is CASSSDSNQPQHF. In nucleotides, the CDR3 is TGTGCCAGCAGCTCAGATAGCAATCAGCCCCAGCATTTT.

The rearrangement joins TRBV7-2 to TRBJ1-6; D gene unclear. V was pared by 1 base and J by 8 bases, with 6 bases between. Germline assignment: CDR1 SGHTA and CDR2 FQGNSA. The CDR3 is made up of 13 amino acids. CDR3 bases: TGTGCCAGCAGCTTAGGAGCGGATTCACCCCTCCACTTT. As protein: CASSLGADSPLHF.

V gene TRBV3-1 (or the pseudogene TRBV3-2) combines with J gene TRBJ1-2; maybe TRBD1 (6 bases). The CDR3 spans 15 residues. Between the trimmed V and J ends, which lost 4 bases and 7 bases, there was a span of 19 bases. CDR1 and CDR2 (germline): LGHDT, YNNKEL (reference sequence). The CDR3 DNA reads as TGTGCCAGCAGCCCTCAGCGGGGGGCGGGGGGTGGCTACACCTTC. As protein: CASSPQRGAGGGYTF.

V and J are TRBV24-1 and TRBJ2-3; TRBD2 matches at 9 bases. The length of the CDR3 is 15 residues. The junction had 6 bases not matched to a gene; V was cut back by 3 bases and J by 6 bases. Per the germline V gene, CDR1 is KGHDR and CDR2 is SFDVKD. The CDR3 region has the DNA TGTGCCACCAGTGATGCGGGACTAGCAGGGGATACGCAGTATTTT. Protein sequence: CATSDAGLAGDTQYF.

The table lists this clone with a few counts. This chain uses TRBV9 with TRBJ2-3; TRBD2 aligns across 9 bases. This CDR3 comprises 13 residues. Per the germline V gene, CDR1 is SGDLS and CDR2 is YYNGEE. Unmatched junction bases numbered 2, after V lost 3 bases and J lost 6 bases. This chain's CDR3 is CASSGGGEDTQYF. Here the CDR3 DNA reads TGTGCCAGCAGCGGCGGGGGGGAGGATACGCAGTATTTT.

This clone was counted a single time. The J gene is TRBJ2-1, the V gene TRBV5-5; D possibly corresponds to TRBD1 (5 bases). CDR1 and CDR2 from the germline V gene are SGHKS and YYEKEE (reference sequence). The CDR3 has 15 amino acids. V shed 4 bases and J shed 5 bases, with 16 bases lying between them. For the CDR3, the DNA is TGTGCCAGCAGCGTCATGGGGCCCCATCACAATGAGCAGTTCTTC. Amino acid sequence: CASSVMGPHHNEQFF. Supplemented by reference TRBV5-5 and TRBJ2-1, the full variable domain reads DAGVTQSPTHLIKTRGQQVTLRCSPISGHKSVSWYQQVLGQGPQFIFQYYEKEERGRGNFPDRFSARQFPNYSSELNVNALLLGDSALYLCASSVMGPHHNEQFFGPGTRLTVL.

The rearrangement joins TRBV7-6 to TRBJ2-1; 10 bases are shared with TRBD1. CDR1 is SGHVS, CDR2 FNYEAQ, per germline. With V trimmed by 4 bases and J by 3 bases, 6 bases remained unmatched. This CDR3 contains 16 residues. The CDR3 nucleotides read TGTGCCAGCAGCTCGGGGGGACAGGGGATCTACAATGAGCAGTTCTTC. Its translation is CASSSGGQGIYNEQFF.

CDR3: CASSHGQGALYYGYTF. The CDR3 coding sequence is TGTGCCAGCAGTCACGGACAGGGGGCCCTTTACTATGGCTACACCTTC. The chain couples TRBV27 to TRBJ1-2, with 11 bases fitting TRBD1. The germline V gene encodes CDR1 MNHEY and CDR2 SMNVEV (reference sequence). This CDR3 region has 16 residues. Trimming removed 5 bases from V and 3 bases from J; junction bases left unmatched: 8.

The chain recombines TRBV9 with TRBJ2-3; D uncertain. CDR1 is SGDLS and CDR2 is YYNGEE in the germline V gene. V dropped 1 base and J dropped 2 bases, with 8 bases sitting between them. CDR3 length equals 14 residues. The chain's CDR3 is CASSVLHTTDTQYF. CDR3 DNA sequence: TGTGCCAGCAGCGTATTGCACACCACAGATACGCAGTATTTT.

The V call is TRBV7-8, the J call TRBJ2-5; 13 bases fit TRBD2. Per germline, CDR1 SGHVS and CDR2 FQNEAQ. J gave up 4 bases and V 4 bases, and 15 bases lay outside the gene matches. The CDR3 spans 19 residues. DNA for the CDR3: TGTGCCAGCAGCTACCACTTCCGGACTAGCGGGAGTGTAGGAGAGACCCAGTACTTC. It yields the protein CASSYHFRTSGSVGETQYF.